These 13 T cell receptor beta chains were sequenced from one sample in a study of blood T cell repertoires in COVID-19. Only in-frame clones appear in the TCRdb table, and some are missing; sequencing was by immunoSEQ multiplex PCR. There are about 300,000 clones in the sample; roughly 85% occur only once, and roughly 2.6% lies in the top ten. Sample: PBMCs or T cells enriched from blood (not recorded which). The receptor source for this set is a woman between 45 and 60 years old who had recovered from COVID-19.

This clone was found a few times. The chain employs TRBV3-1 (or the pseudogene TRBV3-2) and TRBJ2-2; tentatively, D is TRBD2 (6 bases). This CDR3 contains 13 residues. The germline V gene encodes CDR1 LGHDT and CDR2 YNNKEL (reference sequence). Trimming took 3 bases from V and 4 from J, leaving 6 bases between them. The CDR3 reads CASSQGLTGELFF. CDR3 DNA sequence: TGTGCCAGCAGCCAGGGACTCACCGGGGAGCTGTTTTTT.

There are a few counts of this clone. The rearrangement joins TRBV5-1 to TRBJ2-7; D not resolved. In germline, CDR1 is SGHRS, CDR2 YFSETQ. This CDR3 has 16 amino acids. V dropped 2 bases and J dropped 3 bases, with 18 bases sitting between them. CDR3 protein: CASSFSGLGSVYEQYF. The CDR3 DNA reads TGCGCCAGCAGCTTCTCTGGGCTTGGTTCGGTCTACGAGCAGTACTTC.

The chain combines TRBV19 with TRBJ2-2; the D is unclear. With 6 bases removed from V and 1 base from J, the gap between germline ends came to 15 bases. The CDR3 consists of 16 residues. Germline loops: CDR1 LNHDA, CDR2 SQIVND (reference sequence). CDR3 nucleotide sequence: TGTGCCAGTAGCCCGAACCTTGGGCGGAACACCGGGGAGCTGTTTTTT. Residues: CASSPNLGRNTGELFF.

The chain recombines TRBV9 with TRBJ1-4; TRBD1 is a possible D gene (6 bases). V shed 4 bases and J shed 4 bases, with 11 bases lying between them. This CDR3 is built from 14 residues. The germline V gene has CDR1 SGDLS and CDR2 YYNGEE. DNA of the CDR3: TGTGCCAGCAGCCTCGGACAGATTAATGAAAAACTGTTTTTT. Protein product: CASSLGQINEKLFF.

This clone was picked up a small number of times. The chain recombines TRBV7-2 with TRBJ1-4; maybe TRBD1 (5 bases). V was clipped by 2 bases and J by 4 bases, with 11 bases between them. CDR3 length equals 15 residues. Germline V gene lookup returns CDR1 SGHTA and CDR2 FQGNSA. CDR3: CASSLQGLINEKLFF. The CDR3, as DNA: TGTGCCAGCAGCTTACAGGGCCTTATTAATGAAAAACTGTTTTTT.

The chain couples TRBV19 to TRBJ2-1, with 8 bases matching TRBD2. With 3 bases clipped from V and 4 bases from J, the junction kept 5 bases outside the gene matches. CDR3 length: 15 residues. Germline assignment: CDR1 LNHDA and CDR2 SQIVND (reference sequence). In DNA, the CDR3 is TGTGCCAGTAGTATTAGCGGGACTCTTTACAATGAGCAGTTCTTC. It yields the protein CASSISGTLYNEQFF.

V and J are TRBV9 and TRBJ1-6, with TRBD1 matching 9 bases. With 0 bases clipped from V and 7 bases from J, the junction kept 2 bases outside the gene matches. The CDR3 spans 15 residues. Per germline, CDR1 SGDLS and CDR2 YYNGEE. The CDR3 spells CASSVATGGNSPLHF. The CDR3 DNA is TGTGCCAGCAGCGTAGCTACAGGGGGCAATTCACCCCTCCACTTT. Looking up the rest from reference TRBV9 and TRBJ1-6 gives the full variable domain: DSGVTQTPKHLITATGQRVTLRCSPRSGDLSVYWYQQSLDQGLQFLIQYYNGEERAKGNILERFSAQQFPDLHSELNLSSLELGDSALYFCASSVATGGNSPLHFGNGTRLTVT.

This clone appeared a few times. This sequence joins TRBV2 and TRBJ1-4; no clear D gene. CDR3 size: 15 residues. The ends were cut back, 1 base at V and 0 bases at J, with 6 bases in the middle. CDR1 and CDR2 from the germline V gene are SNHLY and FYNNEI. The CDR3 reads CASSEERTTNEKLFF. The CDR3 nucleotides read TGTGCCAGCAGTGAAGAGAGGACAACTAATGAAAAACTGTTTTTT.

The CDR3 spells CASSPAGGMWTEAFF. Here the CDR3 DNA reads TGTGCCAGCTCACCGGCGGGAGGAATGTGGACTGAAGCTTTCTTT. The chain recombines TRBV18 with TRBJ1-1; D uncertain. Germline CDR1 KGHSH, CDR2 LQKENI. There are 15 residues in the CDR3. V was cut by 3 bases and J by 5 bases, with 16 bases left in between. Full variable domain (outside the CDR3, taken from reference TRBV18 and TRBJ1-1): NAGVMQNPRHLVRRRGQEARLRCSPMKGHSHVYWYRQLPEEGLKFMVYLQKENIIDESGMPKERFSAEFPKEGPSILRIQQVVRGDSAAYFCASSPAGGMWTEAFFGQGTRLTVV.

DNA for the CDR3: TGTGCCAGCAGTGGGACTAGCGGGGGGGCCGGAGGAACAGATACGCAGTATTTT. This translates into CASSGTSGGAGGTDTQYF. The V gene is TRBV6-1, the J gene TRBJ2-3, with 15 bases matching TRBD2. Germline CDR1 reads MNHNS; CDR2 reads SASEGT. The CDR3 spans 18 residues. Losses at the gene ends were 4 bases for V and 3 bases for J; bases not matched to a gene: 8.

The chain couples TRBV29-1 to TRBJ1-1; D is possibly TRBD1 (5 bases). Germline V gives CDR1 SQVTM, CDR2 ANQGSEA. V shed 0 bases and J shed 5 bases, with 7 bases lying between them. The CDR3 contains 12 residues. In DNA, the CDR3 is TGCAGCGTTGAAGAAGGGGTTACTGAAGCTTTCTTT. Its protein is CSVEEGVTEAFF.

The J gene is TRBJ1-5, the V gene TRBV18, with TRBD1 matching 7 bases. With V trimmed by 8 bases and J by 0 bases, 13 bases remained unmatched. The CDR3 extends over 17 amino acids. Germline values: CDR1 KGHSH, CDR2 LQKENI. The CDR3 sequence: CASPRTGAFYSNQPQHF. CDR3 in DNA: TGTGCCAGCCCGCGGACAGGAGCTTTTTATAGCAATCAGCCCCAGCATTTT.

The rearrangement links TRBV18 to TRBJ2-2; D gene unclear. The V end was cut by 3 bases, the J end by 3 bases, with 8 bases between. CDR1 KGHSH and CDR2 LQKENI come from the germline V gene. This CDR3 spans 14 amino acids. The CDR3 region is CASSPDTYTGELFF. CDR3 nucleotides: TGTGCCAGCTCACCCGACACCTACACCGGGGAGCTGTTTTTT.